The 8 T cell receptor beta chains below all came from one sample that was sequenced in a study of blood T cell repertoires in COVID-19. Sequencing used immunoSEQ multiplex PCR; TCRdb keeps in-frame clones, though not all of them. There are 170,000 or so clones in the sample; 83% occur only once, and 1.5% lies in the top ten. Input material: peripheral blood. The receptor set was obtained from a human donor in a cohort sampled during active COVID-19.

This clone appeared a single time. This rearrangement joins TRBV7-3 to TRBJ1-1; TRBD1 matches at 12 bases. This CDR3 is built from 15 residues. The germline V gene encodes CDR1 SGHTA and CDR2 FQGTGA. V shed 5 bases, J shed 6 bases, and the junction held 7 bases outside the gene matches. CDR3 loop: CASSLLGTGGSEAFF. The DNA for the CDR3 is TGTGCCAGCAGCCTCCTCGGGACAGGGGGCTCTGAAGCTTTCTTT.

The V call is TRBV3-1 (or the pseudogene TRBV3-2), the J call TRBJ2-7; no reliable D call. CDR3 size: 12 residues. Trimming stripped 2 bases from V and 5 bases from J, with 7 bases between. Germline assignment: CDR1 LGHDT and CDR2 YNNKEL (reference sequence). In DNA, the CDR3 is TGTGCCAGCAGCCAACCTCCTGACGAGCAGTACTTC. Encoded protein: CASSQPPDEQYF.

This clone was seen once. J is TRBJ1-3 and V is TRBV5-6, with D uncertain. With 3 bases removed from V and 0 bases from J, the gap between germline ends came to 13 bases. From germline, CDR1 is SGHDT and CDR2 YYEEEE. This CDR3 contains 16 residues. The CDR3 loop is CASSSLGMASGNTIYF. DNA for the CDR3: TGTGCCAGCAGCTCTCTAGGAATGGCCTCTGGAAACACCATATATTTT. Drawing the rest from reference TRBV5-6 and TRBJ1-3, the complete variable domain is DAGVTQSPTHLIKTRGQQVTLRCSPKSGHDTVSWYQQALGQGPQFIFQYYEEEERQRGNFPDRFSGHQFPNYSSELNVNALLLGDSALYLCASSSLGMASGNTIYFGEGSWLTVV.

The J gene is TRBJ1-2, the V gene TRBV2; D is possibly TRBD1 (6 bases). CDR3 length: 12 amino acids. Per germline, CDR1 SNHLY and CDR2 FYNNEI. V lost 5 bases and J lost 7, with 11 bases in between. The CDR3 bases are TGTGCCAGCAGTTACAGGGATGCTGGCTACACCTTC. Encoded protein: CASSYRDAGYTF.

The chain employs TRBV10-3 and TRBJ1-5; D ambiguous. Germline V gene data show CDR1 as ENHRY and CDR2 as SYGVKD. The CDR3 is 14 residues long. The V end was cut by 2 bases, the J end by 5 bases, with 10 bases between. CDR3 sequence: CAISESLSDQPQHF. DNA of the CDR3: TGTGCCATCAGTGAGAGTCTCTCGGATCAGCCCCAGCATTTT.

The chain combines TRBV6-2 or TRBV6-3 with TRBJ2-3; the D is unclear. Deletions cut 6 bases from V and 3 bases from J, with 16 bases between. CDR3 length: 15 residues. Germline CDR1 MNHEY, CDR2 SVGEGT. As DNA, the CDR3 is TGTGCCAGCAGCTTCTACTTGCCTACTACAGATACGCAGTATTTT. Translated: CASSFYLPTTDTQYF.

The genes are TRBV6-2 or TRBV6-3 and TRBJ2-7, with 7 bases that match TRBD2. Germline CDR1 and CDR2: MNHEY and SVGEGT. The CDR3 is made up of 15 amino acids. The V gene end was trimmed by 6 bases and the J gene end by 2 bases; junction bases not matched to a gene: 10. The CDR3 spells CASSHDLAGTYEQYF. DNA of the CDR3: TGTGCCAGCAGCCACGATTTAGCGGGTACCTACGAGCAGTACTTC.

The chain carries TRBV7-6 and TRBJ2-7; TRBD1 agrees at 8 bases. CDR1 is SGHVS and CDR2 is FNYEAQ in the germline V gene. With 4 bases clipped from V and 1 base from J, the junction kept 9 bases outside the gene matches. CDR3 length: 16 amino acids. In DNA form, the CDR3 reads TGTGCCAGCAGCTCTCGGGACAGGTTCCCATCCTACGAGCAGTACTTC. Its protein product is CASSSRDRFPSYEQYF.